A selection of T cell receptor beta chains follows, all from one sample in a study of CD8 T cells in Susac syndrome. TCRdb redid the calling of the immunoSEQ multiplex PCR reads with MiXCR, one entry per CDR3 protein. The table includes around 150,000 distinct CDR3 sequences, about 94% detected once. Sample: CD8+ T cells from PBMCs. The receptors come from a human donor in good health. CDR3s include the opening cysteine and the closing phenylalanine or tryptophan. The order of the fields is CDR3 protein, V gene, J gene.

cdr3_aa: CATSTGDSASYEQYF; v_call: TRBV15; j_call: TRBJ2-7
cdr3_aa: CASSLLRDRALF; v_call: TRBV7-8; j_call: TRBJ2-1
cdr3_aa: CAWSGGQGQGYTF; v_call: TRBV30; j_call: TRBJ1-2
cdr3_aa: CASSTASSYEQYF; v_call: TRBV19; j_call: TRBJ2-7
cdr3_aa: CSVEDRLGYEQYF; v_call: TRBV29-1; j_call: TRBJ2-7
cdr3_aa: CASSLNRGTEAFF; v_call: TRBV14; j_call: TRBJ1-1
cdr3_aa: CSARDFTSAEEGELFF; v_call: TRBV20-1; j_call: TRBJ2-2
cdr3_aa: CASSPAGGTNEQFF; v_call: TRBV14; j_call: TRBJ2-1
cdr3_aa: CASSVGGRSSYNEQFF; v_call: TRBV9; j_call: TRBJ2-1
cdr3_aa: CAWTTRSYNEQFF; v_call: TRBV30; j_call: TRBJ2-1
cdr3_aa: CASSLVREYQETQYF; v_call: TRBV27; j_call: TRBJ2-5
cdr3_aa: CASSLADSTGELFF; v_call: TRBV28; j_call: TRBJ2-2
cdr3_aa: CASSLSSRVGYTF; v_call: TRBV27; j_call: TRBJ1-2
cdr3_aa: CASSLSSGNSYEQYF; v_call: TRBV27; j_call: TRBJ2-7
cdr3_aa: CATSDLITGELFF; v_call: TRBV24-1; j_call: TRBJ2-2
cdr3_aa: CSVEGTVGGGTEAFF; v_call: TRBV29-1; j_call: TRBJ1-1
cdr3_aa: CASSLGGENTEAFF; v_call: TRBV7-9; j_call: TRBJ1-1
cdr3_aa: CASSFQAGETQYF; v_call: TRBV27; j_call: TRBJ2-5
cdr3_aa: CASSQDSVSRQHF; v_call: TRBV3-1; j_call: TRBJ2-5
cdr3_aa: CASSQTIRRDLITYEQYF; v_call: TRBV7-2; j_call: TRBJ2-7
cdr3_aa: CASSSPGHPRSYTF; v_call: TRBV7-9; j_call: TRBJ1-2
cdr3_aa: CASSQARTTNYGYTF; v_call: TRBV4-2; j_call: TRBJ1-2
cdr3_aa: CAWSDLGNEQFF; v_call: TRBV30; j_call: TRBJ2-1
cdr3_aa: CASRPGLGVEQFF; v_call: TRBV12-3/TRBV12-4; j_call: TRBJ2-1
cdr3_aa: CAWSMGQGDEQYF; v_call: TRBV30; j_call: TRBJ2-7
cdr3_aa: CASSNMLGVANEQFF; v_call: TRBV7-9; j_call: TRBJ2-1
cdr3_aa: CASSFATGDYGYTF; v_call: TRBV7-9; j_call: TRBJ1-2
cdr3_aa: CASSLAGSGTQYF; v_call: TRBV13; j_call: TRBJ2-3